The following is a TCR beta chain sequence with its context. Its target is not known. Primers for the PCR totalled 60 Vbeta and 13 Jbeta. The data were produced by immunoSEQ multiplex PCR, yet TCRdb's version contains in-frame clones alone and is incomplete. Found here are around 150,000 clones, roughly 70% of them singletons; the top ten hold 3%. This sample is part of a study of cytomegalovirus exposure and HLA in healthy donors. The wider study: Of the donors genotyped, 398 in all, 81% fell in the Caucasian-associated ancestry cluster.

Study-wide findings and caveats: Prior analysis indicated that the majority of TCR beta V segments exhibited productivity approximately 90% or approximately 30% of the time.

Germline assignment: CDR1 SGHTA and CDR2 FQGNSA. The CDR3 contains 15 residues. The junction had 4 bases not matched to a gene; V was cut back by 2 bases and J by 0 bases. Healthy individuals who donated bone marrow served as the donors. This chain joins TRBV7-2 and TRBJ2-7, with 7 positions matching TRBD2. This receptor was taken from a woman aged 45-65 years in good health and CMV-seropositive. The sequencing input was PBMCs. CDR3 in amino acids: CASSLTSVYSYEQYF. Written as DNA, the CDR3 is TGTGCCAGCAGCTTAACTAGCGTCTACTCCTACGAGCAGTACTTC.